The source of this T cell receptor (beta chain) is a study of OX40 agonist ivuxolimab in advanced cancers. Context from the whole study: Ivuxolimab was a fully human IgG2 agonistic monoclonal antibody targeting the costimulatory receptor OX40 (CD134). A male proportion of under 85% and a mean age of approximately 55 years, ranging from roughly 23 to 80, were recorded for the dose-escalation cohort. Among the roughly 52 dose-escalation patients, around 20 had hepatocellular carcinoma, 15 melanoma, 9 renal cell carcinoma and 9 head and neck cancer. Patients were allowed to have had prior anti-PD-1, anti-PD-L1 or anti-CTLA-4 therapy, and about 40% of the dose-escalation patients had been treated with checkpoint inhibitors. Intravenous ivuxolimab was administered to patients every 2 weeks at six dose levels: 0.01, 0.1, 0.3, 1.5, 3 and 10 mg/kg. Partial responses occurred in three dose-escalation patients, of whom one had hepatocellular carcinoma and two had cutaneous melanoma. The point of sequencing TCRbeta in the periphery was to test whether ivuxolimab changed TCR sequence diversity and drove clonal T-cell expansion. The monotherapy dose-escalation portion (N of about 57 patients) of the phase I ivuxolimab trial is reported in the paper.

V lost 5 bases and J lost 8 bases; the stretch between them is 12 bases long. CDR1 is given as SGHVS and CDR2 as FQNEAQ, both from the germline V gene. The CDR3 goes from the cysteine to the phenylalanine over 13 residues. CDR3 DNA only is kept here, 39 bases in frame from base 1. The sample holds a few counts of this clone. What this receptor recognizes is not known. No clone much larger than this one lies a single base away; base qualities are absent. The trial excluded patients who had a history of autoimmune disease or were on systemic immunosuppression. Peripheral blood for TCR sequencing was collected from all dose cohorts at baseline, on cycle 4 day 1, and on cycle 7 day 1. Samples came from an open-label, multicenter, first-in-human phase I dose-escalation trial of ivuxolimab. Adults with locally advanced or metastatic melanoma, renal cell, hepatocellular, or head and neck squamous cell carcinoma were enrolled in the trial. CD4+ and CD8+ T cells were sorted separately from peripheral blood before TCR sequencing.

What the research found in general, with its limitations: Low levels of normalized T-cell clonal expansion were also seen in some patients who did not respond. Partial responders in the 0.1-3.0 mg/kg groups had among the lowest normalized peripheral clonal expansion, especially among CD8+ T cells. At doses of 0.1 to 3.0 mg/kg, clonal expansion of both CD4+ and CD8+ T cells in blood was seen between baseline and week 6. After ivuxolimab, expanded clones were on average more numerous among CD8+ T cells than among CD4+ T cells. The antigen specificity of the clonally expanded peripheral T cells was not determined.

Genomic DNA was isolated from the sorted cells so that the TCRbeta CDR3 region could be sequenced. The immunoSEQ Assay was used for sequencing of TCRbeta CDR3 regions. TCRdb mirrors the immuneACCESS table, restricted to in-frame sequences. Some clones are absent from its copies; in checked studies, under half trace to an unresolved V gene, and the reason for the others is unknown. This sample comprises 90,000 or so clones, roughly 89% of them detected only once. Jointly, the top ten make up approximately 0.36% of the sample. This receptor chain uses TRBV7-8 and TRBJ1-4; no D gene can be assigned with confidence. The sample in question was CD4+ or CD8+ T cells sorted from blood, obtained in a trial of the OX40 agonist ivuxolimab. The sequence came from an adult with an advanced solid tumor such as melanoma, head and neck, liver or kidney cancer. The CDR3: CASSATQVEKLFF. The DNA is as follows: TGTGCCAGCAGCGCTACCCAGGTGGAAAAACTGTTTTTT.